Listed below are T cell receptor beta chains from one sample, sequenced in a study of blood T cell repertoires in COVID-19. Data came from immunoSEQ multiplex PCR; TCRdb stores just in-frame clones and leaves some out. Seen here are 150,000 to 200,000 clones, 80% to 90% observed once, and the top ten hold more than 7.5%. Sequenced sample: peripheral blood. These receptors were collected from a man aged 50-60 years with active or convalescent COVID-19. Both conserved end residues are part of each CDR3. Each record gives: clone size, V gene, D gene, J gene, CDR3 DNA, CDR3 protein. The D gene is left open where the match is weak. Size values are once, few and many counts, or a class for expanded clones, and some rows have none.

-,TRBV9,-,TRBJ2-7,TGTGCCAGCAGCGTCTCGACGGGGGAGCAGTACTTC,CASSVSTGEQYF
-,TRBV5-1,-,TRBJ1-2,TGCGCCAGCAGCTTGGAGTGGAGAGCTAACTATGGCTACACCTTC,CASSLEWRANYGYTF
few,TRBV24-1,-,TRBJ2-2,TGTGCCACCAGTGATTTCAACAAGAACACCGGGGAGCTGTTTTTT,CATSDFNKNTGELFF
-,TRBV4-1,-,TRBJ2-3,TGCGCCAGCAGCCAAGCCCGAGGGGGGGGGATGGGCACAGATACGCAGTATTTT,CASSQARGGGMGTDTQYF
-,TRBV21-1,-,TRBJ1-2,TGTGCCAGCAGCCTAAATCGGACCAGGGCAAACTATGGCTACACCTTC,CASSLNRTRANYGYTF
-,TRBV7-2,-,TRBJ1-2,TGTGCCAGCAGCTTAGGGTACGCGCAATTCTATGGCTACACCTTC,CASSLGYAQFYGYTF
-,TRBV19,-,TRBJ2-1,TGTGCCACTGCGGACTCGATTGGCAATGAGCAGTTCTTC,CATADSIGNEQFF
-,TRBV7-2,-,TRBJ1-3,TGTGCCAGCAGCCACCCTGTGGGGGGGTCCGGAAACACCATATATTTT,CASSHPVGGSGNTIYF
-,TRBV5-5,-,TRBJ1-4,TGTGCCAGCAGCTTGGAATGGGTGGAGGAACTGTTTTTT,CASSLEWVEELFF
-,TRBV5-4,-,TRBJ2-2,TGTGCCAGCAGTCCCTTGGGCGGGAACTCTCTCTGGAAGGCCGGGGAGCTGTTTTTT,CASSPLGGNSLWKAGELFF
-,TRBV6-5,TRBD1,TRBJ1-5,TGTGCCAGCAGTTCAGGACAGGGGAATCAGCCCCAGCATTTT,CASSSGQGNQPQHF
-,TRBV6-5,-,TRBJ1-5,TGTGCCAGCAGATGGACAGATAGCAATCAGCCCCAGCATTTT,CASRWTDSNQPQHF
-,TRBV14,-,TRBJ1-2,TGTGCCAGCAGCCTTGTGTCCGGGGATGGCTACACCTTC,CASSLVSGDGYTF
once,TRBV5-4,TRBD1,TRBJ1-3,TGTGCCAGCAGCTTCTCCGGGACAGCGTCTGGAAACACCATATATTTT,CASSFSGTASGNTIYF
-,TRBV18,TRBD1,TRBJ1-2,TGTGCCAGCTCACCACGGACAGGCGATAACTATGGCTACACCTTC,CASSPRTGDNYGYTF
-,TRBV14,TRBD2,TRBJ2-5,TGTGCCAGCAGCCAAGGTCGACTAGCGGGGTTGCAAGAGACCCAGTACTTC,CASSQGRLAGLQETQYF
-,TRBV7-3,TRBD2,TRBJ2-3,TGTGCCAGCAGCTTAATTAGCGGGAGGAGAGGAGATACGCAGTATTTT,CASSLISGRRGDTQYF
-,TRBV6-2/TRBV6-3,-,TRBJ2-2,TGTGCCAGCAGCTCAAAATTACGTAACATCAGGGAGCTGTTTTTT,CASSSKLRNIRELFF
-,TRBV9,-,TRBJ1-1,TGTGCCAGCAGCGTAGTGGCTTCCGTCATGAACACTGAAGCTTTCTTT,CASSVVASVMNTEAFF
-,TRBV5-1,-,TRBJ1-3,TGCGCCAGCAGCTTGAACGGGGGCTCTGGAAACACCATATATTTT,CASSLNGGSGNTIYF
-,TRBV30,TRBD2,TRBJ2-3,TGTGCCTGGGGCCTTAGCGGGGTCGTGGCAGATACGCAGTATTTT,CAWGLSGVVADTQYF
-,TRBV28,TRBD2,TRBJ2-7,TGTGCCAGCAGTTTATTCGCTAGCGGGGAGCAGTACTTC,CASSLFASGEQYF
once,TRBV5-1,-,TRBJ1-2,TGCGCCAGCAGCTATCGGACAGAAGGGTATGGCTACACCTTC,CASSYRTEGYGYTF
-,TRBV27,-,TRBJ1-1,TGTGCCAGCACTGGAGGGGGAGGGAGGACTGAAGCTTTCTTT,CASTGGGGRTEAFF
-,TRBV19,TRBD2,TRBJ2-2,TGTGCCAGTAGTACCCCGGGACTAGTCGCCGGGGAGCTGTTTTTT,CASSTPGLVAGELFF
-,TRBV6-5,-,TRBJ2-7,TGTGCCAGCAGCTCGATGTCCACTCAGTACTTC,CASSSMSTQYF
-,TRBV28,-,TRBJ1-3,TGTGCCAGCAGTAGTTTTAGCTCTGGAAACACCATATATTTT,CASSSFSSGNTIYF
-,TRBV11-1,-,TRBJ1-1,TGTGCCAGCAGCTATACACCCAACACTGAAGCTTTCTTT,CASSYTPNTEAFF
-,TRBV6-4,TRBD2,TRBJ2-1,TGTGCCAGCAGTGACCCAAGCGGGAGCGTTCAGTTCTTC,CASSDPSGSVQFF
-,TRBV27,-,TRBJ1-3,TGTGCCAGCAGTCCCAACATGGGAAACACCATATATTTT,CASSPNMGNTIYF
-,TRBV9,-,TRBJ2-4,TGTGCCAGCAGCGTAGAAGGGGGACCAAACTTAGCCAAAAACATTCAGTACTTC,CASSVEGGPNLAKNIQYF
once,TRBV6-5,-,TRBJ1-2,TGTGCCAGCAGCCCGTCCGGACAGTATAACTATGGCTACACCTTC,CASSPSGQYNYGYTF
-,TRBV27,-,TRBJ1-1,TGTGCCAGCAGTTTTGCGGAGCGGAGGAACACTGAAGCTTTCTTT,CASSFAERRNTEAFF
-,TRBV28,TRBD1,TRBJ1-5,TGTGCCAGCTATCGACAGGGGGGCAATCAGCCCCAGCATTTT,CASYRQGGNQPQHF
-,TRBV4-3,-,TRBJ2-5,TGCGCCAGCAGCCGGACCGGGGGAGAGACCCAGTACTTC,CASSRTGGETQYF
once,TRBV11-2,-,TRBJ1-4,TGTGCCAGCAGCTTAGTGGGAAGGGGATTCGATGAAAAACTGTTTTTT,CASSLVGRGFDEKLFF
-,TRBV27,TRBD1,TRBJ2-2,TGTGCCAGCAGTTCCGGGACAGGGAGGGCGACCGGGGAGCTGTTTTTT,CASSSGTGRATGELFF
-,TRBV5-1,TRBD1,TRBJ1-2,TGCGCCAGCAGCGAGGGACAGGGATTCGGCTACACCTTC,CASSEGQGFGYTF
-,TRBV7-9,TRBD1,TRBJ2-5,TGTGCCAGCAGCTCCCCGGACAGGGCGCAAGAGACCCAGTACTTC,CASSSPDRAQETQYF
-,TRBV6-6,TRBD2,TRBJ2-7,TGTGCCAGCAGGCCTTCTAGCGGGTCCTACGAGCAGTACTTC,CASRPSSGSYEQYF
-,TRBV5-1,-,TRBJ1-1,TGCGCCAGCAGATTGACAGGGAACACTGAAGCTTTCTTT,CASRLTGNTEAFF
-,TRBV11-2,-,TRBJ2-3,TGTGCCAGCAGCAACCCCGGGGGAACGCAGTATTTT,CASSNPGGTQYF
-,TRBV29-1,-,TRBJ1-3,TGCAGCGTTGTATACAGGGGAAACACCATATATTTT,CSVVYRGNTIYF